This record covers a single T cell receptor (beta chain). As yet, its antigen is unknown. The sample originates from a study of breast tumors, draining lymph nodes, adjacent tissues. Study findings and constraints: Tumors had less TCR diversity than lymph nodes, more than nontumor tissue. Luminal-like breast cancer showed significantly greater tumor-nontumor repertoire similarity than basal-like breast cancer did. The lymph node origin of tumor T cells was framed as consistent with a hypothesis, not demonstrated. The data were judged consistent with most tumor T cells coming from lymph node and expanding in tumor.

TCRdb processed the multiplex PCR reads anew with MiXCR; each CDR3 protein has one entry. The sample shows about 180,000 distinct CDR3 sequences, roughly a third of them seen only once. Axillary draining lymph nodes of breast cancer patients supplied the node samples. The germline CDR1 and CDR2 sequences are SGHTA and FQGNSA. This CDR3 is built from 15 residues. This TCR was sampled from a female donor with breast cancer. Some clones in this sample may be carry-over from other donors' samples. The chain carries TRBV7-2 and TRBJ2-3; D unresolved. The end of the DNA fits TRBJ1-5 better, so the J call may be wrong. Sequences were obtained from axillary lymph node tissue. Here the CDR3 DNA reads TGTGCCAGCAGTAGTTGGGGTCGGGCCACAGATACGCAGCATTTT. It is translated as CASSSWGRATDTQHF.